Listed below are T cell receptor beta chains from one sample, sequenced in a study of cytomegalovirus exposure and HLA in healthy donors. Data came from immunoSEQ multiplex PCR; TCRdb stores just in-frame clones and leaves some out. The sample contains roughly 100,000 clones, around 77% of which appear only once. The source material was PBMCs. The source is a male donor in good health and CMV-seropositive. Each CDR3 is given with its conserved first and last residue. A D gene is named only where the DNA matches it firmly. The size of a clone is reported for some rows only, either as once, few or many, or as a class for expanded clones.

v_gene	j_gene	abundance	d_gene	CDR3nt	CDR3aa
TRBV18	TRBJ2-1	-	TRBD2	TGTGCCAGCTCACGCAGCGGGAGTAGCTACAATGAGCAGTTCTTC	CASSRSGSSYNEQFF
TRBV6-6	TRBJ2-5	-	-	TGTGCCAGCAGACTCGAAGAGACCCAGTACTTC	CASRLEETQYF
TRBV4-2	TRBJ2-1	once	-	TGTGCCAGCAGCCTAGATGGAACTAGTGGCTACAATGAGCAGTTCTTC	CASSLDGTSGYNEQFF
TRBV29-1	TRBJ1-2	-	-	TGCAGCGTTGGATCAGCTAACTATGGCTACACCTTC	CSVGSANYGYTF
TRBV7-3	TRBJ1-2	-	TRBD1	TGTGCCAGCAGTCCAGGGGGCAGAAACTATGGCTACACCTTC	CASSPGGRNYGYTF
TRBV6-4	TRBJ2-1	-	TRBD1	TGTGCCAGCAGTGATAACCCCGGACAGGGGGGAGTCGATGAGCAGTTCTTC	CASSDNPGQGGVDEQFF
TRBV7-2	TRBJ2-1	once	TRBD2	TGTGCCAGCAGCTTCAGCGGGAGGGCCTACGGCTCCTACAATGAGCAGTTCTTC	CASSFSGRAYGSYNEQFF
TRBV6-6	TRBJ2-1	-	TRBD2	TGTGCCAGCAAAAAACCGTCCGGGACTAGCGGGTATGAGCAGTTCTTC	CASKKPSGTSGYEQFF
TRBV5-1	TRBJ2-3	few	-	TGCGCCAGCCGTAGACAGGATCACACAGATACGCAGTATTTT	CASRRQDHTDTQYF
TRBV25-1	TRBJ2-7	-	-	TGTGCCAGCACAGGGTCGACCCTTGGAACCTACGAGCAGTACTTC	CASTGSTLGTYEQYF
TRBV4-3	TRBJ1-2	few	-	TGCGCCAGCAGCCAAGATAAGGAGGTCGGAGGCTACACCTTC	CASSQDKEVGGYTF
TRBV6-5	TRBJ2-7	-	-	TGTGCCAGCAGTTACTCGAGAGGGTGGGTAAACGAGCAGTACTTC	CASSYSRGWVNEQYF
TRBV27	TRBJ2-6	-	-	TGTGCCAGCAGAAAAGACAGGACTGGGGCCAACGTCCTGACTTTC	CASRKDRTGANVLTF
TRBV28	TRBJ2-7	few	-	TGTGCCAGCAGTTCCCCTCTACCGGGACAATCGAATGAGTACTTC	CASSSPLPGQSNEYF
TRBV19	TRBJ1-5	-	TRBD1	TGTGCCAGCAACAGGGGTGAACAGCCCCAGCATTTT	CASNRGEQPQHF
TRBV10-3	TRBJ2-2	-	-	TGTGCCATCAGTGAGGTAGCGGTAGGGGCCGGGGAGCTGTTTTTT	CAISEVAVGAGELFF
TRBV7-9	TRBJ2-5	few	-	TGTGCCAGCAGCTTGGGCGGGGTCCTGAGGGAGACCCAGTACTTC	CASSLGGVLRETQYF
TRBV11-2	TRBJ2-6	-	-	TGTGCCAGCAGCCTCAGCAGGTCGGGCGGGATCTCTGGGGCCAACGGCCTGACTTTC	CASSLSRSGGISGANGLTF
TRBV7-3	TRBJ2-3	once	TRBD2	TGTGCCAGCAGCTTAATAGCTAGCGGGAGTTTGGATACGCAGTATTTT	CASSLIASGSLDTQYF
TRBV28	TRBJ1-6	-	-	TGTGCCAGCACCCTCTGGACAGATAATTCACCCCTCCACTTT	CASTLWTDNSPLHF
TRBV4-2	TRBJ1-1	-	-	TGTGCCAGCAGCCAAGATGGACAGACAAGGGGTGAAGCTTTCTTT	CASSQDGQTRGEAFF
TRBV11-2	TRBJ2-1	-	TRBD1	TGTGCCAGCAGCCGCGGACAGGGGGTCGGTCTAGCCCTCTACGATGAGCAGTTCTTC	CASSRGQGVGLALYDEQFF
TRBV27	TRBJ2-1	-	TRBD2	TGTGTCAGCTGTAGCGGGCCAGTCTACAATGAGCAGTTCTTC	CVSCSGPVYNEQFF